This is a list of T cell receptor beta chains from one sample in a study of cytotoxic CD8 clonotypes in ibrutinib-treated CLL. Only in-frame clones appear in the TCRdb table, and some are missing; sequencing was by immunoSEQ multiplex PCR. The top ten hold 15% of the sample, which has more than 200,000 clones, under 80% seen once. The sequencing here drew on PBMCs, taken after 24 months of ibrutinib treatment. All receptors come from a human donor with chronic lymphocytic leukemia. The CDR3 runs from the conserved cysteine through the conserved F or W. The order of the fields is V gene, clone size, D gene, J gene, CDR3 DNA, CDR3 protein. D genes are given only for firm matches. Clone size is shown for a subset of rows, as once, few, many or a class of expanded clone.

TRBV6-5	few	.	TRBJ2-7	TGTGCCAGCAGCCGCGGACTCAACTACGAGCAGTACTTC	CASSRGLNYEQYF
TRBV28	few	.	TRBJ1-2	TGTGCCAGCACCTCCATCTCCTATGGCTACACCTTC	CASTSISYGYTF
TRBV7-2	.	.	TRBJ2-5	TGTGCCAGCAGCGTCCAAAGACAGAGATACGGAGAGACCCAGTACTTC	CASSVQRQRYGETQYF
TRBV9	.	.	TRBJ2-1	TGTGCCAGCGCCTGGGGGCTCGGCAATGAGCAGTTCTTC	CASAWGLGNEQFF
TRBV28	few	TRBD1	TRBJ2-3	TGTGCCAGCCTCAGGGGGGATACGCAGTATTTT	CASLRGDTQYF
TRBV28	.	TRBD1	TRBJ2-2	TGTGCCAGCATGAGGGACAGGGTGGTCGGGGAGCTGTTTTTT	CASMRDRVVGELFF
TRBV9	.	.	TRBJ1-1	TGTGCCAGCAGCCAGACAGCGGGTGGGACTGAAGCTTTCTTT	CASSQTAGGTEAFF
TRBV9	.	.	TRBJ1-3	TGTGCCAGCAGCGTGTCGTTAGGGTCCGGAAACACCATATATTTT	CASSVSLGSGNTIYF
TRBV27	few	.	TRBJ2-7	TGTGCCAGCAGTTCCCGGGCCTCCTACGAGCAGTACTTC	CASSSRASYEQYF
TRBV6-5	.	.	TRBJ1-5	TGTGCCAGCAGCTCAGGACGGTCTAGCAATCAGCCCCAGCATTTT	CASSSGRSSNQPQHF
TRBV10-3	.	TRBD1	TRBJ2-7	TGTGCCATCACAAGGACAGGGTCCTACGAGCAGTACTTC	CAITRTGSYEQYF
TRBV19	.	TRBD2	TRBJ2-7	TGTGCCAGTGGTATAGAGTATCGTGCTAGCGGCTACTACGAGCAGTACTTC	CASGIEYRASGYYEQYF
TRBV7-6	few	TRBD1	TRBJ2-3	TGTGCCAGCAGCGACGACAGGGGTGGCACAGATACGCAGTATTTT	CASSDDRGGTDTQYF
TRBV27	.	.	TRBJ1-2	TGTGCCAGCAGTCCACTAGGGTCGCGGGGGAGGGGTGCGGGCTACACCTTC	CASSPLGSRGRGAGYTF
TRBV27	.	.	TRBJ1-2	TGTGCCAGCAGTCCGGGGGCGGGTATCTATGGCTACACCTTC	CASSPGAGIYGYTF
TRBV7-8	.	TRBD2	TRBJ2-1	TGTGCCAGCCTGGGACTAGCGGGGGCCAGCTCCTACAATGAGCAGTTCTTC	CASLGLAGASSYNEQFF
TRBV29-1	.	TRBD2	TRBJ2-1	TGCAGCGTTGATGGGGTAGCGGGAGTGTTGGAGCAGTTCTTC	CSVDGVAGVLEQFF
TRBV15	once	TRBD1	TRBJ1-4	TGTGCCACCAGCCGGACAGGGTCGGATGAAAAACTGTTTTTT	CATSRTGSDEKLFF
TRBV5-8	once	TRBD1	TRBJ1-5	TGTGCCAGCAGCGGGGGACAGCCCCAGCCCCAGCATTTT	CASSGGQPQPQHF
TRBV2	.	TRBD1	TRBJ1-5	TGTGCCAGCAGTTCTATAGGGACAGATCAGCCCCAGCATTTT	CASSSIGTDQPQHF
TRBV11-3	.	TRBD2	TRBJ2-5	TGTGCCAGCAGCTTAGGTCCTCTAGCGGAAGGGGAGACCCAGTACTTC	CASSLGPLAEGETQYF
TRBV5-1	.	.	TRBJ2-5	TGCGCCAGCAGATTTTCCGCGGAGACCCAGTACTTC	CASRFSAETQYF
TRBV11-2	.	.	TRBJ2-3	TGTGCCAGCAGCTTGGGCGGGACAGACCCCTTTACAGATACGCAGTATTTT	CASSLGGTDPFTDTQYF
TRBV7-9	.	TRBD2	TRBJ2-7	TGTGCCAGCAGCCTGGGACTAGCGGGAGCCTACGAGCAGTACTTC	CASSLGLAGAYEQYF
TRBV5-1	few	.	TRBJ2-5	TGCGCCAGCAGCTTAATGGGGAGCGGAGAGACCCAGTACTTC	CASSLMGSGETQYF
TRBV25-1	.	.	TRBJ2-3	TGTGCCAGCAGTCAAGGGGGGTTGTTTGTTGATACGCAGTATTTT	CASSQGGLFVDTQYF
TRBV2	few	TRBD2	TRBJ2-7	TGTGCCAGCAGGCCTAGCGGGAGACACTACGAGCAGTACTTC	CASRPSGRHYEQYF
TRBV4-2	.	TRBD1	TRBJ2-7	TGTGCCAGCAGCCAACGATACTTGACGGACAGGTTTTACGAGCAGTACTTC	CASSQRYLTDRFYEQYF
TRBV5-1	.	.	TRBJ2-7	TGCGCCAGCAGCCCACAGACAGCTTCCTACGAGCAGTACTTC	CASSPQTASYEQYF
TRBV5-1	.	TRBD1	TRBJ2-7	TGCGCCAGCAGCGTGGGGACAGGGGGGACCTACGAGCAGTACTTC	CASSVGTGGTYEQYF
TRBV7-8	.	.	TRBJ1-3	TGTGCCAGCAGCCTCATCACAGGGCGGATAGGAAACACCATATATTTT	CASSLITGRIGNTIYF
TRBV28	.	.	TRBJ2-7	TGTGTCACCAGGGGACTAACCTACGAGCAGTACTTC	CVTRGLTYEQYF
TRBV5-1	.	.	TRBJ1-1	TGCGCCAGCACGGACCCGAACACTGAAGCTTTCTTT	CASTDPNTEAFF
TRBV7-9	once	.	TRBJ2-7	TGTGCCAGCAGCTTAGCGTCCCCGAAGAGAGACTACGAGCAGTACTTC	CASSLASPKRDYEQYF
TRBV6-5	.	TRBD1	TRBJ1-1	TGTGCCAGCAGTCGGGGGACAGGGGGCTTCACTGAAGCTTTCTTT	CASSRGTGGFTEAFF
TRBV29-1	few	TRBD2	TRBJ2-1	TGCAGCGTCTTAGCGGGACCCAACAATGAGCAGTTCTTC	CSVLAGPNNEQFF
TRBV25-1	.	.	TRBJ2-7	TGTGCCAGCAGCCACCCGGGCACCCTATACGAGCAGTACTTC	CASSHPGTLYEQYF
TRBV6-5	.	.	TRBJ2-7	TGTGCCAGCACCTCGGGACTCCCAACCTACGAGCAGTACTTC	CASTSGLPTYEQYF
TRBV7-8	.	TRBD1	TRBJ2-7	TGTGCCAGCAGCACGATGGACAGGGCGAACTCCTACGAGCAGTACTTC	CASSTMDRANSYEQYF
TRBV29-1	.	.	TRBJ1-2	TGCAGCGTTGAGGCCCAAGGGGCTGGATACACCTTC	CSVEAQGAGYTF
TRBV6-5	.	TRBD2	TRBJ2-7	TGTGCCGCCTGGGCGGGAGCCCCCTTCGAGCAGTACTTC	CAAWAGAPFEQYF
TRBV15	few	TRBD2	TRBJ2-1	TGTGCCACCAGCCCAGGTAGCGGGAGTGGTAATGAGCAGTTCTTC	CATSPGSGSGNEQFF
TRBV6-5	few	.	TRBJ2-1	TGTGCCAGCAGTTACTCGACCGCGGCCAATGAGCAGTTCTTC	CASSYSTAANEQFF
TRBV28	.	TRBD2	TRBJ2-1	TGTGCCAGCAGCTTGGGAGCGGGAGGTAGAAATGAGCAGTTCTTC	CASSLGAGGRNEQFF